This section outlines one T cell receptor (beta chain) sequence together with its context. Its antigen remains unidentified. The junction departs from the called germline gene at one end, perhaps through a read error. This sample was taken from a study of esophageal squamous cell carcinoma under preoperative chemotherapy. A single record per CDR3 protein comes from TCRdb applying MiXCR to the PCR reads. The table includes 32,000 or so distinct CDR3 sequences, 40% to 65% detected once. Study-wide findings and caveats: After paclitaxel-nedaplatin, abundant clones were more likely to contract than amplify.

Time point: after preoperative PTX-NDP chemotherapy. The CDR3 runs to 16 residues. CDR1 is SGHAT and CDR2 is FQNNGV in the germline V gene. Sampling was done from a patient given preoperative chemotherapy. The chain combines TRBV11-2 with TRBJ2-4, with 8 bases fitting TRBD2. The clonotype comes from a human donor with esophageal squamous cell carcinoma. The donor label of this sample is uncertain. In DNA, the CDR3 is TGTGCGAGCAGCTTAGGGGCGGGGGGAGCCACAGATATTCAGTACTTC. This sequence encodes CASSLGAGGATDIQYF.